The rows below give T cell receptor beta chains drawn from one sample of a study of cytomegalovirus exposure and HLA in healthy donors. Method: immunoSEQ multiplex PCR; TCRdb's copy keeps in-frame clones and lacks some. Among about 88,000 clones listed, 85% to 90% were seen once. The specimen was PBMCs. All receptors come from a man between 18 and 35 years old in good health and CMV-seronegative. The CDR3 runs from the conserved cysteine through the conserved F or W. A D gene is named only where the DNA matches it firmly. Clone size is stated in some rows and not others, as once, few, many or a class when expanded.

V gene	clone size	D gene	J gene	CDR3 protein	CDR3 DNA
TRBV5-6	-	-	TRBJ1-3	CASSWAGNSGNTIYF	TGTGCCAGCAGCTGGGCAGGGAACTCTGGAAACACCATATATTTT
TRBV5-1	-	TRBD1	TRBJ1-1	CASSLTGANVNTEAFF	TGCGCCAGCAGCTTGACAGGGGCTAATGTGAACACTGAAGCTTTCTTT
TRBV28	-	-	TRBJ1-5	CASSFSQGKYQPQHF	TGTGCCAGCAGCTTCTCACAGGGAAAGTATCAGCCCCAGCATTTT
TRBV6-5	-	TRBD1	TRBJ1-1	CASSPLGGSNTEAFF	TGTGCCAGCAGTCCCCTAGGGGGCTCGAACACTGAAGCTTTCTTT
TRBV28	-	-	TRBJ1-5	CASSLAGTLNQPQHF	TGTGCCAGCAGTTTAGCAGGGACTCTCAATCAGCCCCAGCATTTT
TRBV18	-	TRBD1	TRBJ2-7	CASSRTSKGQAPEQYF	TGTGCCAGCTCACGAACATCCAAGGGACAGGCCCCCGAGCAGTACTTC
TRBV2	few	TRBD2	TRBJ2-2	CASRATSGQGYTGELFF	TGTGCCAGCAGGGCGACTAGCGGTCAGGGGTACACCGGGGAGCTGTTTTTT
TRBV5-6	once	TRBD1	TRBJ1-4	CASSLPGGEKLFF	TGTGCCAGCAGCTTGCCAGGGGGTGAAAAACTGTTTTTT
TRBV5-5	-	TRBD2	TRBJ2-1	CASSLRAGGFSNEQFF	TGTGCCAGCAGCTTGCGGGCGGGAGGGTTTTCCAATGAGCAGTTCTTC
TRBV7-2	-	TRBD2	TRBJ2-7	CASSGTSGGYEQYF	TGTGCCAGCAGCGGGACTAGCGGGGGCTACGAGCAGTACTTC
TRBV27	-	-	TRBJ2-2	CASSLSGYTGELFF	TGTGCCAGCAGTTTGAGCGGATACACCGGGGAGCTGTTTTTT
TRBV28	-	-	TRBJ1-2	CASSPTGPGYGYTF	TGTGCCAGCAGTCCGACAGGTCCGGGGTATGGCTACACCTTC
TRBV1	-	-	TRBJ2-7	CTSSQESVAGVYEQYF	TGCACCAGCAGCCAAGAGTCCGTAGCGGGAGTCTACGAGCAGTACTTC
TRBV18	once	TRBD2	TRBJ2-1	CASSRAGESDEQFF	TGTGCCAGCTCAAGAGCGGGAGAGTCAGATGAGCAGTTCTTC
TRBV19	-	-	TRBJ2-3	CASSIYGTDTQYF	TGTGCCAGTAGTATATATGGCACAGATACGCAGTATTTT
TRBV6-1	-	-	TRBJ1-1	CASSARVNTEAFF	TGTGCCAGCAGTGCCAGGGTGAACACTGAAGCTTTCTTT
TRBV5-1	-	TRBD1	TRBJ2-1	CASSSGQGKIFDEQFF	TGCGCCAGCAGCTCGGGACAGGGTAAGATATTCGATGAGCAGTTCTTC
TRBV7-6	-	-	TRBJ2-5	CASSLGRGDGETQYF	TGTGCCAGCAGCTTAGGCAGGGGGGACGGAGAGACCCAGTACTTC
TRBV28	-	TRBD1	TRBJ1-1	CASSSRDSRTFF	TGTGCCAGCAGTTCACGGGACAGTCGGACTTTCTTT
TRBV4-1	once	-	TRBJ2-2	CASSQVYGELFF	TGCGCCAGCAGCCAAGTATACGGGGAGCTGTTTTTT
TRBV28	-	-	TRBJ1-2	CASSERDFYGYTF	TGTGCCAGCAGTGAAAGGGACTTTTATGGCTACACCTTC
TRBV28	few	-	TRBJ2-3	CASSQKAGKRGTDTQYF	TGTGCCAGCAGCCAAAAAGCAGGGAAACGGGGCACAGATACGCAGTATTTT
TRBV5-8	-	TRBD1	TRBJ2-5	CASSLGQGQETQYF	TGTGCCAGCAGCTTGGGACAGGGGCAGGAGACCCAGTACTTC
TRBV4-3	-	-	TRBJ1-1	CASSQVVRGTEAFF	TGCGCCAGCAGCCAGGTGGTTCGAGGCACTGAAGCTTTCTTT
TRBV6-1	-	-	TRBJ2-7	CASSVGQSSYEQYF	TGTGCCAGCAGTGTCGGACAGAGCTCCTACGAGCAGTACTTC
TRBV5-4	-	-	TRBJ2-5	CASSLEVRGPGRGETQYF	TGTGCCAGCAGCTTGGAGGTTCGGGGTCCAGGCAGGGGAGAGACCCAGTACTTC
TRBV7-8	-	-	TRBJ2-7	CASSLEAGSYEQYF	TGTGCCAGCAGCTTAGAGGCAGGTTCCTACGAGCAGTACTTC
TRBV25-1	-	TRBD2	TRBJ2-4	CASSETSGISRDIQYF	TGTGCCAGCAGTGAGACTAGCGGGATTTCGCGAGACATTCAGTACTTC
TRBV20-1	-	-	TRBJ2-5	CSARAGETQYF	TGCAGTGCTAGAGCGGGGGAGACCCAGTACTTC
TRBV10-3	-	-	TRBJ1-6	CAISESSRGASNSPLHF	TGTGCCATCAGTGAGTCATCCAGGGGAGCGTCTAATTCACCCCTCCACTTT
TRBV18	-	-	TRBJ2-1	CASSPRSVNNEQFF	TGTGCCAGCTCACCACGATCGGTAAACAATGAGCAGTTCTTC
TRBV7-8	once	TRBD1	TRBJ2-3	CASSLDYKGAGVADTQYF	TGTGCCAGCAGCTTAGATTATAAGGGGGCGGGCGTCGCAGATACGCAGTATTTT
TRBV5-6	-	-	TRBJ2-7	CASSFIPPGGREYEQYF	TGTGCCAGCAGCTTCATTCCTCCCGGGGGGCGAGAGTACGAGCAGTACTTC
TRBV5-6	once	-	TRBJ2-6	CASRHSGANVLTF	TGTGCCAGCAGACACTCTGGGGCCAACGTCCTGACTTTC
TRBV19	-	TRBD2	TRBJ2-2	CASSPLAGNTGELFF	TGTGCCAGTAGTCCCCTAGCGGGTAACACCGGGGAGCTGTTTTTT
TRBV19	-	TRBD2	TRBJ2-3	CASSMPPRTSGSRSTQYF	TGTGCCAGTAGTATGCCTCCCCGGACTAGCGGGAGTAGGAGTACGCAGTATTTT
TRBV18	-	-	TRBJ1-2	CASSPPRGAAYGYTF	TGTGCCAGCTCACCCCCCCGGGGGGCCGCATATGGCTACACCTTC
TRBV21-1	-	-	TRBJ2-6	CASRSSRAASGANVLTF	TGTGCCAGCAGAAGCTCCAGGGCTGCGTCGGGGGCCAACGTCCTGACTTTC
TRBV19	once	TRBD1	TRBJ2-3	CASSIRQGGTDTQYF	TGTGCCAGTAGTATTCGTCAGGGGGGCACAGATACGCAGTATTTT
TRBV9	-	TRBD1	TRBJ1-3	CASSVGGQASNTIYF	TGTGCCAGCAGCGTAGGAGGACAGGCGTCGAACACCATATATTTT
TRBV9	-	TRBD1	TRBJ1-6	CASSGGTADNSPLHF	TGTGCCAGCAGTGGCGGGACAGCCGATAATTCACCCCTCCACTTT
TRBV5-4	-	-	TRBJ1-5	CASSFGGTLDQPQHF	TGTGCCAGCAGCTTCGGGGGGACTCTGGATCAGCCCCAGCATTTT
TRBV28	-	TRBD1	TRBJ2-3	CASSWDSATDTQYF	TGTGCCAGCAGTTGGGACAGCGCCACAGATACGCAGTATTTT